This TCR beta chain was obtained from a study of blood T cell repertoires in COVID-19. This clone was seen once. TCRdb keeps only in-frame clones here, not all; method: immunoSEQ multiplex PCR. Here the sample spans about 200,000 clones, approximately 88% being singletons. With V trimmed by 1 base and J by 4 bases, 5 bases remained unmatched. CDR1 and CDR2 from the germline V gene are KGHSH and LQKENI. The length of the CDR3 is 16 residues. The sequenced sample consisted of PBMCs or T cells enriched from blood (not recorded which). The chain combines TRBV18 with TRBJ2-3; TRBD1 matches at 10 bases. The sequence derives from a woman in her late teens or twenties who had recovered from COVID-19. The CDR3 reads CASSPRGQGFADTQYF. CDR3 coding DNA: TGTGCCAGCTCACCACGGGGACAGGGGTTCGCAGATACGCAGTATTTT.